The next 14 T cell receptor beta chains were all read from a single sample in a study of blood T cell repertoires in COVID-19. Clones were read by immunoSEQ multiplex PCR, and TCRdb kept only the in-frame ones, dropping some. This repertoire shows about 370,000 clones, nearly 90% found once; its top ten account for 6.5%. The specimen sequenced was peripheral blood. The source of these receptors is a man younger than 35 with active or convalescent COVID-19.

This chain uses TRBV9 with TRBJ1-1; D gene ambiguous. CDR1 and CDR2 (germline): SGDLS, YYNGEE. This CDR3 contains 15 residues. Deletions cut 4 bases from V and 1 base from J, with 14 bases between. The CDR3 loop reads CASSSPVDSNTEAFF. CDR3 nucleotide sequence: TGTGCCAGCAGCTCCCCTGTAGATTCGAACACTGAAGCTTTCTTT.

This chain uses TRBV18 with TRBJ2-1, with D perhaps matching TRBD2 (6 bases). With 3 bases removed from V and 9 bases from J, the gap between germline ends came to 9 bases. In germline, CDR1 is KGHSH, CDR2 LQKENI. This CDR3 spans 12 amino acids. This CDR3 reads CASSPGTVEQFF. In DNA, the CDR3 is TGTGCCAGCTCACCTGGGACTGTTGAGCAGTTCTTC.

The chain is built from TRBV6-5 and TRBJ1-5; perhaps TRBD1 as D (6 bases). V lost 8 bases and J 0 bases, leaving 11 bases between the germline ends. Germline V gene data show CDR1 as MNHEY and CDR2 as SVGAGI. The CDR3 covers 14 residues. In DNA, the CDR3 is TGTGCCAGCTGGGACATCTATAGCAATCAGCCCCAGCATTTT. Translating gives CASWDIYSNQPQHF.

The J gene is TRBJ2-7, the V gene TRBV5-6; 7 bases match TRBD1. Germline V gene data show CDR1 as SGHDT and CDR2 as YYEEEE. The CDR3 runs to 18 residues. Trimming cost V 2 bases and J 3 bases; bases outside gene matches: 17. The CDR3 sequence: CASSLTRETGSYIYEQYF. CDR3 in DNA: TGTGCCAGCAGCTTAACAAGGGAGACAGGGAGTTATATCTACGAGCAGTACTTC.

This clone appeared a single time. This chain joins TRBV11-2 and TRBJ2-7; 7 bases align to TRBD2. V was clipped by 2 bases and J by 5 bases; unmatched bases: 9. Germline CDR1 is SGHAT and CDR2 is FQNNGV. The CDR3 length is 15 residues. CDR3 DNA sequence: TGTGCCAGCAGCTTATTAGCGGGCCTAACGGACGAGCAGTACTTC. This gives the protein CASSLLAGLTDEQYF.

This chain's CDR3 is CASRRESSYNSPLHF. The CDR3 DNA is TGTGCCAGCAGGAGGGAGAGCTCCTATAATTCACCCCTCCACTTT. The chain couples TRBV28 to TRBJ1-6, with D unresolved. The CDR3 runs 15 residues. V gave up 6 bases and J gave up 0 bases, with 9 bases separating them. CDR1 is MDHEN and CDR2 is SYDVKM in the germline V gene.

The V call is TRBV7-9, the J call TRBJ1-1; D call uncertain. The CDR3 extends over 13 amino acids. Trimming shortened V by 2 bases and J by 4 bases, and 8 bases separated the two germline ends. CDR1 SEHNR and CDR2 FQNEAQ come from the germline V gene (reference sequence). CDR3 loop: CASSLQVGTEAFF. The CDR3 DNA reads TGTGCCAGCAGCTTACAGGTGGGCACTGAAGCTTTCTTT.

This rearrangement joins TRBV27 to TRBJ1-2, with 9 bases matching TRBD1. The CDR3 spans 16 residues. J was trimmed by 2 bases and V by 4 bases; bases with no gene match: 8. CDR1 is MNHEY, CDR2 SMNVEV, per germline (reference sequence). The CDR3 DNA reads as TGTGCCAGCAGTTCCCCGGGACAGGGCCTCAACTATGGCTACACCTTC. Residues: CASSSPGQGLNYGYTF.

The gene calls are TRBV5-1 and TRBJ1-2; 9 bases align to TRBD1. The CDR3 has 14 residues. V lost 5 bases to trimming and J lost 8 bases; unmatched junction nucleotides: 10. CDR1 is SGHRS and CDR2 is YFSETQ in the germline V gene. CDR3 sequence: CASRPNTGGRGYTF. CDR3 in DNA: TGCGCCAGCAGACCAAATACAGGGGGCCGGGGCTACACCTTC.

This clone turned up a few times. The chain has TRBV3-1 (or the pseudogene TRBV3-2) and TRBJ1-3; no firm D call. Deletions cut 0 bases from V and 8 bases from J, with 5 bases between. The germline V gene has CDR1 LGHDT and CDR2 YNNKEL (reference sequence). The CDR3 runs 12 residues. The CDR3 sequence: CASSQERDTIYF. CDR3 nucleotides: TGTGCCAGCAGCCAAGAGAGGGACACCATATATTTT.

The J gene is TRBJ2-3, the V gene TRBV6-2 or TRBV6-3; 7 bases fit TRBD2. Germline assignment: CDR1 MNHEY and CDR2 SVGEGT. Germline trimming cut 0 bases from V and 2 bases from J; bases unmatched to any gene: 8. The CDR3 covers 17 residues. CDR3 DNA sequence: TGTGCCAGCAGTTACTCGTCTAGCGGCGGCGCCACAGATACGCAGTATTTT. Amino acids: CASSYSSSGGATDTQYF.

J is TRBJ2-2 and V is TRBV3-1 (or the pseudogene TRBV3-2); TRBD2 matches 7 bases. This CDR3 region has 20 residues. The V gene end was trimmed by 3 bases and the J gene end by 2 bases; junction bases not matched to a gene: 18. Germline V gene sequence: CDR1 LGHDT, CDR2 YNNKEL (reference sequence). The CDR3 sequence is CASSHAGVPIKLINTGELFF. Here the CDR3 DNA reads TGTGCCAGCAGCCACGCGGGGGTACCGATTAAATTGATTAACACCGGGGAGCTGTTTTTT.

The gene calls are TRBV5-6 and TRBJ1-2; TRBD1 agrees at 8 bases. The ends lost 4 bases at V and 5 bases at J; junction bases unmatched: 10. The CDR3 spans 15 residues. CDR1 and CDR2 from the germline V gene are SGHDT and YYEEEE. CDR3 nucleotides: TGTGCCAGCAGCCCAACCGGGACAGGATGGTATGGCTACACCTTC. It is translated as CASSPTGTGWYGYTF.

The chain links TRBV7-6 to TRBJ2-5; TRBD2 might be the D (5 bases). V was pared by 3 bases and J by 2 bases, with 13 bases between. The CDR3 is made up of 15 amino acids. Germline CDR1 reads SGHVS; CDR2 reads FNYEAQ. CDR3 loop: CASSLPEGYQETQYF. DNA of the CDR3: TGTGCCAGCAGCTTGCCCGAGGGATATCAAGAGACCCAGTACTTC.